This entry lists 13 T cell receptor beta chains sequenced from one sample in a study of cytomegalovirus exposure and HLA in healthy donors. Both 60 Vbeta primers and 13 Jbeta primers went into the PCR. Sequenced by immunoSEQ multiplex PCR; TCRdb stores in-frame clones only, minus some. Of 160,000 or so clones in the sample, around three quarters were seen once. The sequenced material came from PBMCs. Source of these receptors: a middle-aged woman in good health and CMV-seronegative.

This sequence joins TRBV25-1 and TRBJ1-1, with D unclear. Trimming cost V 11 bases and J 7 bases, with 17 bases left between them. CDR1 is MGHDK and CDR2 is SYGVNS in the germline V gene. This CDR3 has 12 residues. DNA for the CDR3: TGTGCCGGGAGTTCGGGTGCGAGTGAAGCTTTCTTT. Amino acid sequence: CAGSSGASEAFF.

The J gene is TRBJ1-5, the V gene TRBV6-1, with a tentative D call TRBD1 (5 bases). V shed 3 bases and J shed 6 bases, with 9 bases lying between them. The CDR3 consists of 13 residues. Germline loops: CDR1 MNHNS, CDR2 SASEGT. The CDR3 reads CASSEAGGQPQHF. The DNA for the CDR3 is TGTGCCAGCAGTGAGGCGGGGGGTCAGCCCCAGCATTTT.

This chain connects TRBV11-2 to TRBJ2-6, with D possibly matching TRBD1 (6 bases). The V end lost 8 bases, the J end lost 0 bases, and 17 bases lay between the germline ends. The CDR3 length is 17 residues. Germline V gene data show CDR1 as SGHAT and CDR2 as FQNNGV. Here the CDR3 reads CASSINRDNSGANVLTF. As DNA, the CDR3 is TGTGCCAGCTCAATCAACCGGGACAACTCTGGGGCCAACGTCCTGACTTTC.

The chain is built from TRBV5-6 and TRBJ1-1, with unresolved D. Deletions cut 2 bases from V and 0 bases from J, with 8 bases between. CDR3 size: 14 residues. Per the germline V gene, CDR1 is SGHDT and CDR2 is YYEEEE. Here the CDR3 DNA reads TGTGCCAGCAGCTTTGTCAGTTTGAACACTGAAGCTTTCTTT. Protein sequence: CASSFVSLNTEAFF.

This clone has just one count. The chain has TRBV7-3 and TRBJ2-7; D gene unclear. This CDR3 contains 13 residues. V was clipped by 0 bases and J by 4 bases, with 7 bases between them. Germline V lookup: CDR1 SGHTA, CDR2 FQGTGA. CDR3 amino acids: CASSLTDGYEQYF. The DNA of the CDR3 is TGTGCCAGCAGCTTAACAGACGGGTACGAGCAGTACTTC.

The chain couples TRBV5-1 to TRBJ1-1; possibly TRBD1 for D (5 bases). CDR1 is SGHRS, CDR2 YFSETQ, per germline. The CDR3 is 14 amino acids. Between the trimmed V and J ends, which lost 5 bases and 1 base, there was a span of 12 bases. CDR3 bases: TGCGCCAGCAGGGGAGTCGGGGGGAACACTGAAGCTTTCTTT. Amino acids: CASRGVGGNTEAFF.

The rearrangement uses TRBV2 and TRBJ1-1, with D perhaps matching TRBD1 (5 bases). Per the germline V gene, CDR1 is SNHLY and CDR2 is FYNNEI. V shed 7 bases and J shed 0 bases, with 18 bases lying between them. CDR3 length: 16 residues. The CDR3 DNA reads TGTGCCAGCATAGGGGCAGTTGGCCATTTGAACACTGAAGCTTTCTTT. The encoded protein is CASIGAVGHLNTEAFF.

The rearrangement links TRBV2 to TRBJ1-1, with TRBD1 matching over 9 bases. V was pared by 7 bases and J by 0 bases, with 12 bases of the junction left unmatched. The CDR3 spans 17 residues. The germline V gene has CDR1 SNHLY and CDR2 FYNNEI. The CDR3: CASTSPGGQGMNTEAFF. CDR3 sequence (DNA): TGTGCCAGCACGTCCCCCGGGGGACAGGGAATGAACACTGAAGCTTTCTTT. Filled out from reference TRBV2 and TRBJ1-1, the complete variable domain reads EPEVTQTPSHQVTQMGQEVILRCVPISNHLYFYWYRQILGQKVEFLVSFYNNEISEKSEIFDDQFSVERPDGSNFTLKIRSTKLEDSAMYFCASTSPGGQGMNTEAFFGQGTRLTVV.

This chain joins TRBV15 and TRBJ2-7; the match to TRBD1 covers 7 bases. The CDR3 is 15 residues long. Losses at the gene ends were 3 bases for V and 4 bases for J; bases not matched to a gene: 9. Germline lookup yields CDR1 LNHNV and CDR2 YYDKDF (reference sequence). The CDR3 region has the DNA TGTGCCACCAGCAGTGGTACGACAGGGCAGTACGAGCAGTACTTC. This translates into CATSSGTTGQYEQYF.

The table lists this clone with a few counts. The rearrangement joins TRBV5-1 to TRBJ1-1; 11 nucleotides match TRBD1. Germline CDR1 and CDR2: SGHRS and YFSETQ. V trimming: 0 bases; J trimming: 1 base; junction bases outside the gene matches: 11. The CDR3 spans 19 residues. CDR3 residues: CASSLARTGGLRANTEAFF. The DNA of the CDR3 is TGCGCCAGCAGCTTGGCCCGGACAGGGGGCCTCCGGGCGAACACTGAAGCTTTCTTT.

The CDR3: CASSLAWTENNEQFF. Here the CDR3 DNA reads TGTGCCAGCAGCTTGGCGTGGACAGAAAACAATGAGCAGTTCTTC. The chain carries TRBV5-6 and TRBJ2-1; a possible D gene is TRBD1 (6 bases). The CDR3 runs 15 residues. The V end was cut by 0 bases, the J end by 5 bases, with 12 bases between. Germline V gene lookup returns CDR1 SGHDT and CDR2 YYEEEE.

The gene calls are TRBV6-5 and TRBJ1-1; D gene ambiguous. This CDR3 spans 15 amino acids. Trimming took off 6 bases at V and 1 base at J, with 15 bases between the two ends. Germline lookup yields CDR1 MNHEY and CDR2 SVGAGI. The CDR3 loop reads CASRTTYRGNTEAFF. The CDR3 DNA is TGTGCCAGCAGAACCACTTACCGGGGGAACACTGAAGCTTTCTTT.

The chain has TRBV15 and TRBJ1-1; 9 nucleotides match TRBD1. The CDR3 runs 14 residues. The V segment lost 3 bases and the J segment 6 bases; nucleotides outside the gene matches: 5. Germline CDR1 and CDR2: LNHNV and YYDKDF (reference sequence). CDR3 nucleotide sequence: TGTGCCACCAGCAGTACAGGGGGCTTGGCTGAAGCTTTCTTT. Protein: CATSSTGGLAEAFF. Together with reference TRBV15 and TRBJ1-1, the CDR3 gives the full variable domain: DAMVIQNPRYQVTQFGKPVTLSCSQTLNHNVMYWYQQKSSQAPKLLFHYYDKDFNNEADTPDNFQSRRPNTSFCFLDIRSPGLGDTAMYLCATSSTGGLAEAFFGQGTRLTVV.